The next 13 T cell receptor beta chains were all read from a single sample in a study of T-cell reconstitution after alpha-beta-depleted transplantation in children. Preparation of the TCRbeta library involved a method that used unique molecular identifiers. TCRdb reanalysed the PCR reads using MiXCR and keeps one entry per CDR3 protein. The sample lists 350,000 to 500,000 distinct CDR3 sequences, roughly two fifths seen once, with under 35% in the top ten. Source: PBMCs, taken before TCRalphabeta/CD19-depleted stem cell transplant. The receptors were gathered from a girl between 2 and 10 years old with aplastic anemia, due to receive a stem cell transplant.

This chain links TRBV9 with TRBJ2-1; 8 bases fit TRBD2. J was trimmed by 0 bases and V by 3 bases; bases with no gene match: 2. CDR3 length equals 15 residues. Germline values: CDR1 SGDLS, CDR2 YYNGEE. CDR3 bases: TGTGCCAGCAGCGGACTAGCGCCCTCCTACAATGAGCAGTTCTTC. Its translation: CASSGLAPSYNEQFF.

Of note for this clonotype: A much more abundant neighbour one base away suggests this may be a read error. V is TRBV20-1 and J is TRBJ2-7; 9 bases match TRBD1. The V segment lost 4 bases and the J segment 3 bases; nucleotides outside the gene matches: 4. The length of the CDR3 is 13 residues. CDR1 is DFQATT and CDR2 is SNEGSKA in the germline V gene (reference sequence). In DNA form, the CDR3 reads TGCAGTGCTACCGGGACAGGGATCTACGAGCAGTACTTC. It translates to CSATGTGIYEQYF.

The chain links TRBV6-1 to TRBJ2-1, with 10 nucleotides matching TRBD2. The CDR3 contains 15 residues. The junction had 7 bases not matched to a gene; V was cut back by 7 bases and J by 4 bases. Germline V gene lookup returns CDR1 MNHNS and CDR2 SASEGT. CDR3: CASTQTSGKYNEQFF. CDR3 nucleotides: TGTGCCAGCACTCAAACTAGCGGGAAGTACAATGAGCAGTTCTTC.

This chain joins TRBV6-5 and TRBJ2-1; D possibly corresponds to TRBD1 (7 bases). Germline V lookup: CDR1 MNHEY, CDR2 SVGAGI. The CDR3 loop spans 15 amino acids. Trimming took 2 bases from V and 8 from J, leaving 16 bases between them. CDR3 sequence: CASSYLGQGGDEQFF. CDR3 DNA sequence: TGTGCCAGCAGTTACCTGGGGCAGGGGGGCGATGAGCAGTTCTTC.

The sample holds many counts of this clonotype. The chain recombines TRBV5-1 with TRBJ1-1; tentative D call: TRBD1 (6 bases). This CDR3 spans 13 amino acids. Trimming removed 3 bases from V and 4 bases from J, with 10 bases in between. Germline CDR1 is SGHRS and CDR2 is YFSETQ. CDR3 loop: CASSWTDPTEAFF. CDR3 bases: TGCGCCAGCAGCTGGACAGACCCCACTGAAGCTTTCTTT.

This clonotype was recorded many times. The chain's CDR3 is CASSLGLSTDTQYF. The CDR3 coding sequence is TGTGCCAGCAGCTTGGGCCTATCCACAGATACGCAGTATTTT. The chain joins TRBV3-1 to TRBJ2-3; no clear D gene. Trimming took off 5 bases at V and 2 bases at J, with 11 bases between the two ends. The CDR3 covers 14 residues. The germline CDR1 and CDR2 sequences are LGHDT and YNNKEL (reference sequence).

V gene TRBV4-1 combines with J gene TRBJ2-1, with TRBD2 identical over 10 bases. V trimming: 4 bases; J trimming: 0 bases; junction bases outside the gene matches: 6. This CDR3 comprises 17 residues. Germline V gene data show CDR1 as MGHRA and CDR2 as YSYEKL. The chain's CDR3 is CASSRTVAGGSYNEQFF. CDR3 DNA: TGCGCCAGCAGCCGAACAGTAGCGGGAGGCTCCTACAATGAGCAGTTCTTC.

CDR3 residues: CASSPGQSGPTGELFF. CDR3 DNA sequence: TGTGCCAGCAGCCCCGGACAGTCCGGGCCCACCGGGGAGCTGTTTTTT. The gene calls are TRBV7-3 and TRBJ2-2; D possibly corresponds to TRBD1 (6 bases). This CDR3 has 16 amino acids. V was shortened by 5 bases and J by 4 bases, with 17 bases between the two germline ends. Germline assignment: CDR1 SGHTA and CDR2 FQGTGA.

The chain employs TRBV20-1 and TRBJ2-3; 10 bases are shared with TRBD2. The CDR3 spans 15 residues. Germline V lookup: CDR1 DFQATT, CDR2 SNEGSKA (reference sequence). With 3 bases clipped from V and 3 bases from J, the junction kept 6 bases outside the gene matches. CDR3 in DNA: TGCAGTGCTAGGGATTTTAGCGGGAGGACAGATACGCAGTATTTT. It yields the protein CSARDFSGRTDTQYF.

The chain links TRBV9 to TRBJ2-3; 7 nucleotides line up with TRBD1. Germline V gives CDR1 SGDLS, CDR2 YYNGEE. Unmatched junction bases numbered 7, after V lost 3 bases and J lost 12 bases. The CDR3 totals 12 residues. CDR3 sequence reads: CASSATGKIQYF. CDR3 DNA: TGTGCCAGCAGCGCGACAGGGAAGATTCAGTATTTT.

The chain recombines TRBV7-2 with TRBJ2-3, with 8 bases that match TRBD2. The germline V gene has CDR1 SGHTA and CDR2 FQGNSA. The trim removed 0 bases at V and 2 bases at J, leaving 7 bases unmatched. CDR3 length: 17 amino acids. The CDR3 reads CASSLALAGGHTDTQYF. For the CDR3, the DNA is TGTGCCAGCAGCTTAGCGCTTGCGGGGGGACACACAGATACGCAGTATTTT. Supplemented by reference TRBV7-2 and TRBJ2-3, the full variable domain reads GAGVSQSPSNKVTEKGKDVELRCDPISGHTALYWYRQSLGQGLEFLIYFQGNSAPDKSGLPSDRFSAERTGGSVSTLTIQRTQQEDSAVYLCASSLALAGGHTDTQYFGPGTRLTVL.

CDR3 nucleotides: TGCGCCAGCAGCTTGGAGGCAGGAGCTAGCACAGATACGCAGTATTTT. The encoded protein is CASSLEAGASTDTQYF. This chain connects TRBV5-1 to TRBJ2-3; D gene unclear. Germline values: CDR1 SGHRS, CDR2 YFSETQ. Trimming shortened V by 0 bases and J by 0 bases, and 11 bases separated the two germline ends. This CDR3 is built from 16 residues.

This clonotype was seen at least ten times. V and J are TRBV20-1 and TRBJ2-2; D not certain. The CDR3 is 15 residues long. CDR1 DFQATT and CDR2 SNEGSKA come from the germline V gene (reference sequence). With 2 bases removed from V and 3 bases from J, the gap between germline ends came to 13 bases. In DNA form, the CDR3 reads TGCAGTGCTAGAACGGCGGCGGCGGACACCGGGGAGCTGTTTTTT. It is translated as CSARTAAADTGELFF.